Presented here are 31 T cell receptor beta chains from one specimen sequenced in a study of Ad26.COV2.S vaccination and SARS-CoV-2 variants. Assay used: immunoSEQ multiplex PCR; TCRdb lists only in-frame clones, some missing. In the table there are some 500,000 clones, approximately 92% of which are singletons. The treatment here: 15 to 20 received Ad26.COV2.S at low or high dose, single or two shots; roughly five received placebo; per-sample allocation not given. Vaccine and placebo recipients were sampled on day 63 after the first injection. The source material was peripheral blood, sampled in a trial of Ad26.COV2.S vaccine versus placebo. Receptor source: a person aged 18 to 59 who received the Ad26.COV2.S COVID-19 vaccine or a placebo.

J is TRBJ2-2 and V is TRBV18; weak D call: TRBD2 (5 bases). The CDR3 is 14 residues long. The V gene's germline CDR1 is KGHSH and CDR2 LQKENI. Trimming left V 0 bases short and J 7 bases short, with 9 bases between. The CDR3 here is CASSPPSRDGELFF. CDR3 in DNA: TGTGCCAGCTCACCACCTTCCCGGGACGGGGAGCTGTTTTTT.

V and J are TRBV6-5 and TRBJ2-3; D unclear. The CDR3 contains 11 residues. Trimming pared 6 bases from V and 5 bases from J, leaving 6 bases between. CDR1 MNHEY and CDR2 SVGAGI come from the germline V gene. CDR3 DNA: TGTGCCAGCAGCTGGAGAGATACGCAGTATTTT. It yields the protein CASSWRDTQYF.

The chain uses TRBV7-2 and TRBJ1-3; D is perhaps TRBD1 (5 bases). CDR3 length: 17 residues. V lost 2 bases, J lost 0 bases, and 14 bases lay in between. The germline V gene encodes CDR1 SGHTA and CDR2 FQGNSA. CDR3 nucleotide sequence: TGTGCCAGCAGCTTATTCCCGGGGACCATCTCTGGAAACACCATATATTTT. This translates into CASSLFPGTISGNTIYF.

The chain couples TRBV7-3 to TRBJ1-2; TRBD1 matches at 11 bases. Germline lookup yields CDR1 SGHTA and CDR2 FQGTGA. The CDR3 loop spans 15 amino acids. The V segment lost 5 bases and the J segment 6 bases; nucleotides outside the gene matches: 8. The chain's CDR3 is CASSPGQGAYDGYTF. The CDR3, as DNA: TGTGCCAGCAGCCCTGGACAGGGGGCTTACGATGGCTACACCTTC.

This sequence joins TRBV28 and TRBJ1-2; 8 bases match TRBD1. The CDR3 loop spans 16 amino acids. The germline gives CDR1 MDHEN, CDR2 SYDVKM. The J segment lost 4 bases and the V segment lost 5 bases, leaving 12 bases of the junction unmatched. Here the CDR3 DNA reads TGTGCCAGCAGTCCCCCAGGGGGCGCAGGACTCTATGGCTACACCTTC. Protein sequence: CASSPPGGAGLYGYTF.

This clone was observed a single time. V is TRBV24-1 and J is TRBJ1-3; maybe TRBD1 (5 bases). The CDR3 length is 14 residues. CDR1 and CDR2 (germline): KGHDR, SFDVKD. V lost 5 bases, J lost 0 bases, and 7 bases lay in between. The CDR3 sequence is CATSGQGSGNTIYF. The CDR3 nucleotides are TGTGCCACCAGTGGGCAGGGCTCTGGAAACACCATATATTTT.

The chain links TRBV30 to TRBJ1-6, with D hard to call. Germline-derived CDR1 and CDR2 are GTSNPN and SVGIG (reference sequence). Trimming took 2 bases from V and 7 from J, leaving 9 bases between them. The CDR3 is 13 residues long. The CDR3 sequence: CAWSPGGNSPLHF. CDR3 in DNA: TGTGCCTGGAGTCCCGGAGGCAATTCACCCCTCCACTTT.

This chain joins TRBV7-2 and TRBJ1-6, with TRBD1 matching 10 bases. V trimming: 5 bases; J trimming: 1 base; junction bases outside the gene matches: 8. Germline V CDR1 and CDR2: SGHTA, FQGNSA. This CDR3 has 18 amino acids. CDR3 region: CASSIRLDRGSYNSPLHF. In DNA, the CDR3 is TGTGCCAGCAGCATTAGATTGGACAGGGGGTCCTATAATTCACCCCTCCACTTT. Variable domain in full (rest from reference TRBV7-2 and TRBJ1-6): GAGVSQSPSNKVTEKGKDVELRCDPISGHTALYWYRQSLGQGLEFLIYFQGNSAPDKSGLPSDRFSAERTGGSVSTLTIQRTQQEDSAVYLCASSIRLDRGSYNSPLHFGNGTRLTVT.

The chain links TRBV6-5 to TRBJ1-1, with D uncertain. The germline CDR1 and CDR2 sequences are MNHEY and SVGAGI. This CDR3 is built from 14 residues. V lost 6 bases and J lost 3, with 14 bases in between. CDR3 bases: TGTGCCAGCAGGAGGTATAATATGGACACTGAAGCTTTCTTT. Translated, it gives CASRRYNMDTEAFF.

This clone was seen only once. V is TRBV6-1 and J is TRBJ2-1, with TRBD2 matching over 9 bases. Germline V CDR1 and CDR2: MNHNS, SASEGT. The CDR3 is 16 residues long. The trim removed 4 bases at V and 1 base at J, leaving 5 bases unmatched. CDR3: CASSAQLAGSYNEQFF. The CDR3 nucleotides are TGTGCCAGCAGTGCCCAACTAGCGGGTTCCTACAATGAGCAGTTCTTC.

The V and J genes are TRBV2 and TRBJ2-7; D may correspond to TRBD1 or TRBD2 (5 bases each). The CDR3 covers 15 residues. Trimming cost V 10 bases and J 6 bases, with 25 bases left between them. Germline V gene data show CDR1 as SNHLY and CDR2 as FYNNEI. CDR3 sequence: CATDPTRDQEAEQYF. The DNA of the CDR3 is TGTGCCACCGACCCAACCCGGGACCAGGAGGCCGAGCAGTACTTC.

This clone came up once. The V gene is TRBV24-1, the J gene TRBJ2-5; tentatively, D is TRBD1 (6 bases). With 6 bases removed from V and 5 bases from J, the gap between germline ends came to 15 bases. The CDR3 length is 14 residues. CDR1 is KGHDR and CDR2 is SFDVKD in the germline V gene. The CDR3 loop reads CATSTGSVVETQYF. The CDR3 nucleotides are TGTGCCACCAGTACAGGGTCTGTGGTGGAGACCCAGTACTTC.

This sequence joins TRBV19 and TRBJ1-5; D gene unclear. CDR1 and CDR2 from the germline V gene are LNHDA and SQIVND (reference sequence). Trimming left V 3 bases short and J 3 bases short, with 18 bases between. The CDR3 covers 17 residues. As DNA, the CDR3 is TGTGCCAGTAGTATTAGGGAGAGACAAAGAACCAATCAGCCCCAGCATTTT. Protein: CASSIRERQRTNQPQHF.

Written as DNA, the CDR3 is TGTGCCAGCAGCCAAGATGGTTGGCTCGATTACGAGCAGTACGTC. As protein: CASSQDGWLDYEQYV. The V and J genes are TRBV3-1 (or the pseudogene TRBV3-2) and TRBJ2-7, with D unresolved. Germline values: CDR1 LGHDT, CDR2 YNNKEL (reference sequence). With 0 bases removed from V and 4 bases from J, the gap between germline ends came to 13 bases. The CDR3 loop spans 15 amino acids.

This clone has just a few counts. One junction end does not reproduce the germline sequence, and a read error may be involved. The V and J genes are TRBV7-7 and TRBJ1-3; the D gene is possibly TRBD1 (5 bases). The germline gives CDR1 SSHAT, CDR2 FNYEAQ (reference sequence). The CDR3 length is 13 residues. Here the CDR3 DNA reads TGTGCTAGCAGCGGGGGGGGTCAAAACACCATATATTTT. It translates to CASSGGGQNTIYF.

V usage is TRBV7-2 and J usage is TRBJ1-3; D is possibly TRBD1 (5 bases). The CDR3 sequence is 14 residues long. V gave up 5 bases and J gave up 4 bases, with 12 bases separating them. CDR1 is SGHTA and CDR2 is FQGNSA in the germline V gene. The CDR3 region is CASSRMGPGNTIYF. CDR3 DNA: TGTGCCAGCAGCCGTATGGGGCCGGGAAACACCATATATTTT.

The V call is TRBV2, the J call TRBJ1-2, with D perhaps matching TRBD1 (6 bases). CDR1 is SNHLY, CDR2 FYNNEI, per germline. Trimming left V 4 bases short and J 4 bases short, with 19 bases between. The CDR3 spans 16 residues. CDR3 protein: CASSGLGPRGAYGYTF. The CDR3 bases are TGTGCCAGCAGTGGGTTAGGGCCAAGGGGGGCCTATGGCTACACCTTC.

The chain couples TRBV5-1 to TRBJ2-2; tentatively, D is TRBD1 (6 bases). The CDR3 has 15 amino acids. V was pared by 4 bases and J by 6 bases, with 16 bases between. Germline V gene sequence: CDR1 SGHRS, CDR2 YFSETQ. The CDR3 spells CASSLYVQGPGELFF. CDR3 DNA: TGCGCCAGCAGCCTTTACGTACAGGGTCCCGGGGAGCTGTTTTTT. Drawing the rest from reference TRBV5-1 and TRBJ2-2, the complete variable domain is KAGVTQTPRYLIKTRGQQVTLSCSPISGHRSVSWYQQTPGQGLQFLFEYFSETQRNKGNFPGRFSGRQFSNSRSEMNVSTLELGDSALYLCASSLYVQGPGELFFGEGSRLTVL.

The J gene is TRBJ2-2, the V gene TRBV6-2 or TRBV6-3, with 10 positions matching TRBD2. Germline values: CDR1 MNHEY, CDR2 SVGEGT. This CDR3 spans 17 amino acids. The V segment lost 4 bases and the J segment 5 bases; nucleotides outside the gene matches: 10. The CDR3 nucleotides are TGTGCCAGCAGTTGGCGAGCGGGAGGGCCGTTAACCGGGGAGCTGTTTTTT. Protein: CASSWRAGGPLTGELFF.

J is TRBJ2-5 and V is TRBV7-2; perhaps D is TRBD1 or TRBD2 (6 bases each). Per germline, CDR1 SGHTA and CDR2 FQGNSA. The CDR3 runs to 14 residues. Trimming pared 5 bases from V and 5 bases from J, leaving 15 bases between. The CDR3 nucleotides are TGTGCCAGCAGCCTCCGGAGGGGGGTGGAGACCCAGTACTTC. It is translated as CASSLRRGVETQYF.

The J gene is TRBJ1-6, the V gene TRBV9, with D maybe TRBD1 (5 bases). V lost 1 base and J 7 bases, leaving 9 bases between the germline ends. The germline CDR1 and CDR2 sequences are SGDLS and YYNGEE. The CDR3 runs 14 residues. The CDR3 DNA follows: TGTGCCAGCAGCGTATTTTGGGGGAATTCACCCCTCCACTTT. Translated: CASSVFWGNSPLHF. Complete variable domain (other parts from reference TRBV9 and TRBJ1-6): DSGVTQTPKHLITATGQRVTLRCSPRSGDLSVYWYQQSLDQGLQFLIQYYNGEERAKGNILERFSAQQFPDLHSELNLSSLELGDSALYFCASSVFWGNSPLHFGNGTRLTVT.

The CDR3, as DNA: TGCGCCAGCCGCATCACAGGGACCGAGCAGTACTTC. Amino acids: CASRITGTEQYF. This chain connects TRBV5-1 to TRBJ2-7; a possible D gene is TRBD1 (6 bases). The length of the CDR3 is 12 residues. The germline V gene encodes CDR1 SGHRS and CDR2 YFSETQ. V lost 7 bases and J lost 6, with 14 bases in between.

V is TRBV12-3 or TRBV12-4 and J is TRBJ1-1; D unresolved. This CDR3 has 12 residues. The V and J ends lost 6 bases and 5 bases respectively, with 10 bases between them. The CDR3 region is CASSRTLTEAFF. CDR3 DNA: TGTGCCAGCAGCCGAACCTTGACTGAAGCTTTCTTT.

The chain employs TRBV29-1 and TRBJ2-5, with no clear D. The V gene's germline CDR1 is SQVTM and CDR2 ANQGSEA. There are 11 residues in the CDR3. V gave up 4 bases and J gave up 7 bases, with 10 bases separating them. The chain's CDR3 is CSVGPSGTQYF. The CDR3 bases are TGCAGCGTTGGGCCTTCTGGGACCCAGTACTTC. Using reference TRBV29-1 and TRBJ2-5 for the parts outside the CDR3, the full variable domain is SAVISQKPSRDICQRGTSLTIQCQVDSQVTMMFWYRQQPGQSLTLIATANQGSEATYESGFVIDKFPISRPNLTFSTLTVSNMSPEDSSIYLCSVGPSGTQYFGPGTRLLVL.

The chain combines TRBV20-1 with TRBJ2-3; D gene unclear. CDR3 length: 12 residues. From germline, CDR1 is DFQATT and CDR2 SNEGSKA (reference sequence). Trimming stripped 3 bases from V and 4 bases from J, with 8 bases between. The CDR3 nucleotides read TGCAGTGCTAGTACCTCCCCAGATACGCAGTATTTT. This translates into CSASTSPDTQYF.

This clone was counted a single time. The chain combines TRBV3-1 (or the pseudogene TRBV3-2) with TRBJ2-1; D remains ambiguous. Germline CDR1 reads LGHDT; CDR2 reads YNNKEL (reference sequence). CDR3 length: 13 amino acids. V lost 1 base, J lost 8 bases, and 9 bases lay in between. CDR3 DNA sequence: TGTGCCAGCAGCCAAGCCTGGTGGTATGAGCAGTTCTTC. It translates to CASSQAWWYEQFF.

The chain links TRBV13 to TRBJ2-1, with 12 bases aligning to TRBD2. The CDR3 runs 16 residues. The V segment lost 4 bases and the J segment 7 bases; nucleotides outside the gene matches: 8. Germline CDR1 reads PRHDT; CDR2 reads FYEKMQ (reference sequence). This chain's CDR3 is CASSSWTSGKGNEQFF. The CDR3 bases are TGTGCCAGCAGCTCATGGACTAGCGGGAAGGGGAATGAGCAGTTCTTC. The full variable domain, with the rest looked up from reference TRBV13 and TRBJ2-1, is AAGVIQSPRHLIKEKRETATLKCYPIPRHDTVYWYQQGPGQDPQFLISFYEKMQSDKGSIPDRFSAQQFSDYHSELNMSSLELGDSALYFCASSSWTSGKGNEQFFGPGTRLTVL.

The V gene is TRBV4-1, the J gene TRBJ2-1; D call uncertain. CDR3 length equals 14 residues. V lost 0 bases to trimming and J lost 10 bases, with 13 bases between them. Germline V gene sequence: CDR1 MGHRA, CDR2 YSYEKL. The CDR3 region is CASSQDSGSTEQFF. In nucleotides, the CDR3 is TGCGCCAGCAGCCAAGATTCCGGGTCCACCGAGCAGTTCTTC.

The rearrangement links TRBV6-5 to TRBJ2-1; D remains ambiguous. This CDR3 has 15 residues. Germline V gene sequence: CDR1 MNHEY, CDR2 SVGAGI. With 2 bases removed from V and 2 bases from J, the gap between germline ends came to 10 bases. The CDR3 region is CASSYRAGPYNEQFF. The CDR3 DNA reads TGTGCCAGCAGTTACAGGGCAGGCCCCTACAATGAGCAGTTCTTC.

The chain combines TRBV19 with TRBJ1-1; 9 nucleotides agree with TRBD1. The CDR3 is made up of 13 amino acids. V shed 10 bases and J 7 bases; nucleotides not matched to a gene: 10. Germline V lookup: CDR1 LNHDA, CDR2 SQIVND (reference sequence). DNA for the CDR3: TGTGCCATTCTCGGGACAGGGAGAGGTGAAGCTTTCTTT. It yields the protein CAILGTGRGEAFF.

CDR3 nucleotides: TGTGCCAGCAGTCGAGTAGCGGGTGCTCTACATGAGCAGTTCTTC. Protein sequence: CASSRVAGALHEQFF. This chain connects TRBV5-6 to TRBJ2-1; 7 bases fit TRBD2. Germline CDR1 reads SGHDT; CDR2 reads YYEEEE. This CDR3 has 15 residues. V lost 5 bases and J lost 8; bases outside the gene matches: 13.